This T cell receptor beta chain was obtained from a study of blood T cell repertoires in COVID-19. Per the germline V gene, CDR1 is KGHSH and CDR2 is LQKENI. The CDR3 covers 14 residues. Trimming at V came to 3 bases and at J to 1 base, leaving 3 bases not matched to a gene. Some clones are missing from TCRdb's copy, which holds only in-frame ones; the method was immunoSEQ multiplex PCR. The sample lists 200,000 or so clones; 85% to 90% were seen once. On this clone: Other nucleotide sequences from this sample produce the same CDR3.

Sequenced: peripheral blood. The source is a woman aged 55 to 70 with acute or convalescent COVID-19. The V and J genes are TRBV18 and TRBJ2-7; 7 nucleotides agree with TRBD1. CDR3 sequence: CASSPLGQSYEQYF. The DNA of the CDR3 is TGTGCCAGCTCACCGCTGGGACAGTCCTACGAGCAGTACTTC.